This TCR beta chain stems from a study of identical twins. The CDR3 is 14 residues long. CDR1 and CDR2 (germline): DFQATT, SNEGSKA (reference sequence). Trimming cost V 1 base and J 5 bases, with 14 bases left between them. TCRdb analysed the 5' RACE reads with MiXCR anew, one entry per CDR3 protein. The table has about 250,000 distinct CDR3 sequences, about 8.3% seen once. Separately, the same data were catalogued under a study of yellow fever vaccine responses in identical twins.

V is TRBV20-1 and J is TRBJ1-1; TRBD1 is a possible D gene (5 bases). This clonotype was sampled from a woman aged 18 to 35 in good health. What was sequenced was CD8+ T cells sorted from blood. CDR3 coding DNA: TGCAGTGCTAGAGCCCCAGGGAGTTTGACTGAAGCTTTCTTT. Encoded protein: CSARAPGSLTEAFF.